This T cell receptor beta chain was captured by sequencing in a study of T cell repertoires in aging, cancer and after chemotherapy. Study in general: Pre- and post-chemotherapy samples were paired from chronic lymphocytic leukemia patients treated with fludarabine- or bendamustine-based regimens. The full dataset contained around 10 million TCR reads.

Regarding the study as a whole: Median generation probability rose over the chemotherapy interval in each cancer cohort, suggesting rebound thymic output. Age-matched healthy donors had significantly more diverse, less clonal blood TCR repertoires than untreated cancer patients.

As for this clonotype: Antigen specificity is unknown.

The germline V and J ends were trimmed by 8 bases and 6 bases, with 13 bases remaining between them. Germline V gene sequence: CDR1 MNHEY, CDR2 SVGAGI. The CDR3 length is 12 residues. Multiplex touch-down PCR with TRB-A/B primers amplified rearranged V-D-J TRB sequences. TCRdb re-called the multiplex PCR reads with MiXCR, one entry per CDR3 protein. The sample lists under 3,000 distinct CDR3 sequences, about 54% occurring once. TCR beta rearrangements were amplified from peripheral blood genomic DNA. The clonotype comes from a human donor with a blood cancer. Sample: blood. The V gene is TRBV6-5, the J gene TRBJ1-1; TRBD1 is a possible D gene (5 bases). CDR3 nucleotide sequence: TGTGCCAGCCGGACCGCGGGGGCTGAAGCTTTCTTT. Translation: CASRTAGAEAFF.